This TCR beta chain was captured by sequencing in a study of T cells in Graves' hyperthyroidism and ophthalmopathy. Trimming took 1 base from V and 8 from J, leaving 8 bases between them. Per germline, CDR1 SGHTA and CDR2 FQGNSA. This CDR3 has 13 residues. This clonotype was seen repeatedly, ten times or more. What it binds is not known. Study results and limitations: From stable hyperthyroidism, ophthalmopathy was separated by a 13 V-J model.

Graves' hyperthyroidism without ophthalmopathy progression within 18 months was termed stable. Researchers took RNA transcripts and amplified the TCR beta CDR3 regions from them. An initial round of RT-PCR targeting the TCR CDR3 relied on the HTBI primer set. TCRdb reprocessed the multiplex PCR reads with MiXCR, giving one entry per CDR3 protein. In the table there are 500,000 to 650,000 distinct CDR3 sequences, around 15% of which are singletons. The receptor was derived from a woman between 40 and 55 years old with Graves' hyperthyroidism. Sample: blood. This rearrangement joins TRBV7-2 to TRBJ1-4; the D is unclear. CDR3 nucleotides: TGTGCCAGCAGCTTAGGGGCCAGCGAAAAACTGTTTTTT. Its translation is CASSLGASEKLFF. Combining the CDR3 with reference TRBV7-2 and TRBJ1-4 gives the whole variable domain GAGVSQSPSNKVTEKGKDVELRCDPISGHTALYWYRQSLGQGLEFLIYFQGNSAPDKSGLPSDRFSAERTGGSVSTLTIQRTQQEDSAVYLCASSLGASEKLFFGSGTQLSVL.